These 26 T cell receptor beta chains were all obtained from the same sample, sequenced in a study of T cell responses to AZD1222 COVID-19 vaccine. TCRdb's copy holds only in-frame clones and misses some; the assay was immunoSEQ multiplex PCR. The sample carries approximately 150,000 clones, 80% to 90% recorded once. This specimen consisted of peripheral blood, obtained 28 days after the second dose of the MenACWY control vaccine. The receptors were sampled from an adult who received the MenACWY meningococcal vaccine as a control.

The rearrangement uses TRBV28 and TRBJ2-4; D is unresolved. V was pared by 3 bases and J by 0 bases, with 6 bases between. The CDR3 length is 14 residues. Per the germline V gene, CDR1 is MDHEN and CDR2 is SYDVKM. The CDR3 region has the DNA TGTGCCAGCAGTTTGGCCTTAGCCAAAAACATTCAGTACTTC. The encoded protein is CASSLALAKNIQYF. Combining the CDR3 with reference TRBV28 and TRBJ2-4 gives the whole variable domain DVKVTQSSRYLVKRTGEKVFLECVQDMDHENMFWYRQDPGLGLRLIYFSYDVKMKEKGDIPEGYSVSREKKERFSLILESASTNQTSMYLCASSLALAKNIQYFGAGTRLSVL.

The chain links TRBV5-1 to TRBJ1-1, with TRBD1 as a possible D gene (5 bases). CDR3 length: 15 amino acids. Per the germline V gene, CDR1 is SGHRS and CDR2 is YFSETQ. Trimming left V 5 bases short and J 0 bases short, with 14 bases between. The CDR3 region is CASRLETDMNTEAFF. The CDR3 region has the DNA TGCGCCAGCAGATTAGAGACGGACATGAACACTGAAGCTTTCTTT. The complete variable domain, with remaining parts taken from reference TRBV5-1 and TRBJ1-1, reads KAGVTQTPRYLIKTRGQQVTLSCSPISGHRSVSWYQQTPGQGLQFLFEYFSETQRNKGNFPGRFSGRQFSNSRSEMNVSTLELGDSALYLCASRLETDMNTEAFFGQGTRLTVV.

The genes are TRBV24-1 and TRBJ1-5; tentatively, D is TRBD1 (5 bases). This CDR3 has 15 residues. Germline V gene sequence: CDR1 KGHDR, CDR2 SFDVKD. The ends were cut back, 5 bases at V and 5 bases at J, with 15 bases in the middle. CDR3 sequence reads: CATSAPGPRDQPQHF. The CDR3 nucleotides are TGTGCCACCAGTGCGCCGGGACCAAGGGATCAGCCCCAGCATTTT.

CDR3 in amino acids: CASSLDLAIVAEAFF. CDR3 in DNA: TGTGCCAGCAGCTTAGATCTAGCTATCGTTGCTGAAGCTTTCTTT. The chain carries TRBV11-2 and TRBJ1-1; D not resolved. Deletions cut 0 bases from V and 6 bases from J, with 14 bases between. The length of the CDR3 is 15 residues. Germline CDR1 and CDR2: SGHAT and FQNNGV.

The rearrangement uses TRBV19 and TRBJ1-5; D uncertain. CDR1 and CDR2 from the germline V gene are LNHDA and SQIVND (reference sequence). CDR3 length equals 14 residues. Trimming removed 4 bases at V and 3 bases at J, with 10 bases between. The CDR3 coding sequence is TGTGCCAGTAGTACCTATCCCCCCAATCAGCCCCAGCATTTT. Protein product: CASSTYPPNQPQHF.

The genes are TRBV25-1 and TRBJ1-1; 10 nucleotides line up with TRBD1. After removal of 5 bases from V and 6 bases from J, the junction contained 9 bases not matched to a gene. Germline assignment: CDR1 MGHDK and CDR2 SYGVNS. The CDR3 length is 15 residues. The chain's CDR3 is CASSQTGTGVAEAFF. In DNA, the CDR3 is TGTGCCAGCAGTCAGACAGGGACAGGGGTCGCTGAAGCTTTCTTT.

This sequence joins TRBV14 and TRBJ1-4; 8 bases line up with TRBD1. Losses at the gene ends were 4 bases for V and 8 bases for J; bases not matched to a gene: 6. Germline V CDR1 and CDR2: SGHDN, FVKESK. This CDR3 is built from 14 residues. The CDR3: CASSRGQGGEKLFF. The CDR3 DNA reads as TGTGCCAGCAGCCGAGGACAGGGAGGAGAAAAACTGTTTTTT.

The J gene is TRBJ1-2, the V gene TRBV25-1; 7 nucleotides align to TRBD1. From germline, CDR1 is MGHDK and CDR2 SYGVNS. This CDR3 contains 12 residues. The V segment lost 3 bases and the J segment 8 bases; nucleotides outside the gene matches: 3. In DNA, the CDR3 is TGTGCCAGCAGTGAGACAGGGCTCGGCTACACCTTC. Translation gives CASSETGLGYTF.

The chain employs TRBV19 and TRBJ1-1, with a weak D call TRBD1 (5 bases). In germline, CDR1 is LNHDA, CDR2 SQIVND (reference sequence). The CDR3 sequence is 16 residues long. V was pared by 3 bases and J by 7 bases, with 21 bases between. CDR3 residues: CASSILGDPAAGEAFF. The CDR3 DNA is TGTGCCAGTAGTATCTTGGGGGATCCAGCGGCCGGTGAAGCTTTCTTT.

The CDR3 here is CAGSRDGIYEQYF. CDR3 DNA sequence: TGTGCCGGCTCCCGGGACGGGATCTACGAGCAGTACTTC. The V gene is TRBV6-5, the J gene TRBJ2-7; TRBD1 or TRBD2 may be the D gene (5 bases each). V gave up 11 bases and J gave up 3 bases, with 17 bases separating them. The CDR3 is 13 amino acids. Germline V gene lookup returns CDR1 MNHEY and CDR2 SVGAGI.

The chain combines TRBV4-3 with TRBJ1-2, with D possibly being TRBD1 (5 bases). This CDR3 is 13 amino acids long. Germline CDR1 and CDR2: LGHNA and YSLEER. V lost 1 base, J lost 6 bases, and 9 bases lay in between. CDR3 sequence reads: CASSQGVGHGYTF. The CDR3 region has the DNA TGCGCCAGCAGCCAAGGAGTGGGGCATGGCTACACCTTC.

The chain recombines TRBV28 with TRBJ2-7; D unresolved. V lost 5 bases to trimming and J lost 1 base, with 15 bases between them. Germline loops: CDR1 MDHEN, CDR2 SYDVKM. The CDR3 is 15 residues long. Written as DNA, the CDR3 is TGTGCCAGCAGTCCTCACGACGGTCAGTCCTACGAGCAGTACTTC. Protein product: CASSPHDGQSYEQYF.

V usage is TRBV7-9 and J usage is TRBJ2-3; 8 bases line up with TRBD2. CDR1 SEHNR and CDR2 FQNEAQ come from the germline V gene (reference sequence). Unmatched junction bases numbered 7, after V lost 4 bases and J lost 4 bases. CDR3 size: 15 residues. The CDR3 DNA reads TGTGCCAGCAGCTCTATAGCGGGACCGGCAGATACGCAGTATTTT. Protein: CASSSIAGPADTQYF.

Written as DNA, the CDR3 is TGTGCCAGCAGCTTAGGGGGGAGCTCCTACAATGAGCAGTTCTTC. As protein: CASSLGGSSYNEQFF. This chain connects TRBV11-2 to TRBJ2-1; D is tentatively TRBD1 or TRBD2 (5 bases each). Trimming cost V 1 base and J 0 bases, with 7 bases left between them. Germline V gene data show CDR1 as SGHAT and CDR2 as FQNNGV. The CDR3 sequence is 15 residues long.

This chain uses TRBV6-5 with TRBJ1-2; D unresolved. V was shortened by 6 bases and J by 4 bases, with 18 bases between the two germline ends. The germline gives CDR1 MNHEY, CDR2 SVGAGI. The CDR3 has 15 residues. CDR3 in amino acids: CASRLLLSTVYGYTF. The CDR3 bases are TGTGCCAGCAGGTTACTCTTATCGACGGTCTATGGCTACACCTTC.

The CDR3 sequence: CASRPGGTGTTEAFF. CDR3 bases: TGTGCCAGCAGACCCGGAGGGACAGGGACCACTGAAGCTTTCTTT. This chain connects TRBV7-2 to TRBJ1-1; TRBD1 agrees at 9 bases. J lost 4 bases, V lost 6 bases, and 9 bases had no gene match. Looked up from germline, CDR1 is SGHTA and CDR2 is FQGNSA. This CDR3 comprises 15 residues.

The chain joins TRBV7-2 to TRBJ2-1; a possible D gene is TRBD1 (5 bases). Trimming took off 4 bases at V and 5 bases at J, with 15 bases between the two ends. The V gene's germline CDR1 is SGHTA and CDR2 FQGNSA. CDR3 length: 15 amino acids. The CDR3 protein is CASSSLLGAHNEQFF. CDR3 coding DNA: TGTGCCAGCAGCTCTTTGTTAGGGGCCCACAATGAGCAGTTCTTC.

DNA of the CDR3: TGTGCCAGCAGCATCCGACTCGGACAGGAGGAAAATCAGCCCCAGCATTTT. Protein product: CASSIRLGQEENQPQHF. The gene calls are TRBV27 and TRBJ1-5, with 7 bases that match TRBD1. This CDR3 is built from 17 residues. Germline CDR1 and CDR2: MNHEY and SMNVEV (reference sequence). J was trimmed by 4 bases and V by 6 bases; bases with no gene match: 15.

J is TRBJ2-7 and V is TRBV6-2 or TRBV6-3; D unresolved. The CDR3 runs to 11 residues. Germline V CDR1 and CDR2: MNHEY, SVGEGT. The ends were cut back, 4 bases at V and 4 bases at J, with 5 bases in the middle. The CDR3 here is CASSLLYEQYF. In DNA form, the CDR3 reads TGTGCCAGCAGTTTATTATACGAGCAGTACTTC.

The V call is TRBV7-3, the J call TRBJ1-6, with 8 bases identical to TRBD1. Germline CDR1 SGHTA, CDR2 FQGTGA. The V and J ends lost 5 bases and 10 bases, in that order; junction bases with no gene match: 13. This CDR3 contains 16 residues. The CDR3 region is CASSASRGQGRSPLHF. The CDR3 DNA sequence: TGTGCCAGCAGCGCATCCCGTGGACAGGGACGGTCACCCCTCCACTTT.

The chain carries TRBV2 and TRBJ1-1; D not resolved. Germline-derived CDR1 and CDR2 are SNHLY and FYNNEI. This CDR3 region has 10 residues. The germline V and J ends were trimmed by 6 bases and 5 bases, with 4 bases remaining between them. The CDR3: CASRGTEAFF. The CDR3 DNA reads TGTGCCAGCAGGGGGACTGAAGCTTTCTTT.

This chain connects TRBV7-2 to TRBJ2-5; 10 nucleotides agree with TRBD2. There are 17 residues in the CDR3. V dropped 1 base and J dropped 1; count of bases not matched to a gene: 6. The germline V gene has CDR1 SGHTA and CDR2 FQGNSA. CDR3 in DNA: TGTGCCAGCAGCTTAGATCCCCTAGCGGGAGCCCAAGAGACCCAGTACTTC. As protein: CASSLDPLAGAQETQYF.

The chain uses TRBV5-6 and TRBJ2-2; D call uncertain. Trimming took off 3 bases at V and 6 bases at J, with 9 bases between the two ends. Germline assignment: CDR1 SGHDT and CDR2 YYEEEE. The CDR3 is 13 residues long. Here the CDR3 reads CASSWGEAGELFF. The CDR3 DNA sequence: TGTGCCAGCAGCTGGGGTGAGGCCGGGGAGCTGTTTTTT.

CDR3 region: CASSFIKETQYF. Written as DNA, the CDR3 is TGTGCCAGCAGCTTCATAAAAGAGACCCAGTACTTC. V gene TRBV3-1 (or the pseudogene TRBV3-2) combines with J gene TRBJ2-5; D is uncertain. The CDR3 totals 12 residues. V lost 5 bases and J 3 bases, leaving 7 bases between the germline ends. The germline V gene has CDR1 LGHDT and CDR2 YNNKEL (reference sequence).

This chain uses TRBV10-3 with TRBJ1-1; 8 positions agree with TRBD1. V was pared by 0 bases and J by 4 bases, with 16 bases of the junction left unmatched. Per the germline V gene, CDR1 is ENHRY and CDR2 is SYGVKD. The CDR3 is made up of 19 amino acids. CDR3: CAISESQDRARVGGTEAFF. The CDR3 DNA sequence: TGTGCCATCAGTGAGTCGCAGGACAGGGCCCGAGTGGGTGGCACTGAAGCTTTCTTT.

This chain uses TRBV28 with TRBJ1-2, with no clear D. The CDR3 has 11 residues. V dropped 4 bases and J dropped 8 bases, with 8 bases sitting between them. CDR1 is MDHEN and CDR2 is SYDVKM in the germline V gene. The CDR3 coding sequence is TGTGCCAGCAGTTACGGGAACGGCTACACCTTC. Protein product: CASSYGNGYTF.